This T cell receptor (beta chain) was identified in a study of blood T cell repertoires in COVID-19. Study information: Specimens from acute and convalescent COVID-19 originated in the United States, Italy and Spain. Sample material is recorded as cDNA or gDNA derived from T cells, B-cell-depleted T cells, or PBMCs.

The CDR3 contains 11 residues. The V and J ends lost 4 bases and 6 bases respectively, with 4 bases between them. Germline V gene sequence: CDR1 MDHEN, CDR2 SYDVKM. Authors' data handling: Amplified reference gene primers provided the basis for estimating nucleated cell counts. The assay was immunoSEQ multiplex PCR, and TCRdb's table has in-frame clones only and misses some. V and J calls and clone size follow that table, whereas D and trimming were derived from the DNA. This sample has approximately 100,000 clones, with 85% to 95% found just once. The genes are TRBV28 and TRBJ1-5; D remains ambiguous. Sequenced material: peripheral blood. The sequence came from a man between 45 and 60 years old with active COVID-19. The CDR3 is CASSSRQPQHF. Here the CDR3 DNA reads TGTGCCAGCAGTTCCCGTCAGCCCCAGCATTTT.